A single sample is the source of the 10 T cell receptor beta chains below, sequenced in a study of cytomegalovirus exposure and HLA in healthy donors (dated 2017 in TCRdb). Library prep was done by the immunoSEQ multiplex PCR assay. A mixture of 60 forward primers for TCR Vbeta segments and 13 reverse primers for TCR Jbeta segments was used in the multiplex PCR. Not all clones reach the TCRdb copy of this immuneACCESS table, which keeps in-frame sequences only. Checked studies attribute under half of the gap to unresolved V genes and leave the rest unexplained. This sample has 180,000 or so clones in its table, and around 86% of those were observed once. Together, the top ten hold 6% to 8% of the sample. Input material: PBMCs. The receptors here all came from a woman between 45 and 65 years old in good health and CMV-seropositive.

A word on this clone: Sequence at one end of the junction differs from germline and may be a read error. The rearrangement uses TRBV10-3 and TRBJ1-2; 10 positions match TRBD1. Germline V lookup: CDR1 ENHRY, CDR2 SYGVKD. This CDR3 contains 14 residues. CDR3 protein: CASSRQGAGYGYTF. The CDR3 DNA reads TGTGCCAGCAGTAGACAGGGGGCCGGCTATGGCTACACCTTC.

This clone was found a few times. The V and J genes are TRBV6-5 and TRBJ1-1, with 8 bases identical to TRBD1. The length of the CDR3 is 12 residues. Germline V gives CDR1 MNHEY, CDR2 SVGAGI. With V trimmed by 6 bases and J by 12 bases, 9 bases remained unmatched. In DNA form, the CDR3 reads TGTGCCAGCAGCAGCGGACAGGGCGAGACTTTCTTT. Amino acid sequence: CASSSGQGETFF.

V gene TRBV20-1 combines with J gene TRBJ2-7; D gene unclear. This CDR3 spans 11 amino acids. Trimming removed 6 bases from V and 5 bases from J, with 11 bases in between. Germline CDR1 is DFQATT and CDR2 is SNEGSKA (reference sequence). This CDR3 is CSAPLRDEQYF. CDR3 DNA sequence: TGCAGTGCCCCCCTCCGGGACGAGCAGTACTTC.

The chain links TRBV5-1 to TRBJ2-3, with a possible D match to TRBD1 (5 bases). CDR1 and CDR2 (germline): SGHRS, YFSETQ. This CDR3 is 14 amino acids long. Trimming removed 0 bases at V and 6 bases at J, with 11 bases between. The CDR3 sequence: CASSLDQGLDTQYF. The DNA of the CDR3 is TGCGCCAGCAGCTTGGACCAGGGTCTGGATACGCAGTATTTT.

The table lists this clone with a few counts. V and J are TRBV2 and TRBJ2-1; 12 nucleotides align to TRBD2. The CDR3 contains 16 residues. In germline, CDR1 is SNHLY, CDR2 FYNNEI. V lost 6 bases to trimming and J lost 7 bases; unmatched junction nucleotides: 10. The CDR3 protein is CASSGLASGRGNEQFF. The CDR3 nucleotides read TGTGCCAGCAGCGGCCTGGCTAGCGGGAGGGGGAATGAGCAGTTCTTC.

This clone turned up a few times. The rearrangement uses TRBV28 and TRBJ2-5; 7 nucleotides align to TRBD1. V dropped 3 bases and J dropped 2; count of bases not matched to a gene: 6. Germline V gene sequence: CDR1 MDHEN, CDR2 SYDVKM. The CDR3 spans 15 residues. In DNA, the CDR3 is TGTGCCAGCAGTTTCTCCCGACAGGGACAAGAGACCCAGTACTTC. Its protein product is CASSFSRQGQETQYF.

The V and J genes are TRBV2 and TRBJ2-7; possibly TRBD2 for D (6 bases). This CDR3 has 14 residues. Trimming took off 5 bases at V and 3 bases at J, with 14 bases between the two ends. Germline CDR1 and CDR2: SNHLY and FYNNEI. The CDR3, as DNA: TGTGCCAGCAGTAAAGAAGCAGCGGGCTACGAGCAGTACTTC. It codes for CASSKEAAGYEQYF.

The V call is TRBV19, the J call TRBJ2-1; TRBD2 matches 15 bases. V dropped 6 bases and J dropped 4; count of bases not matched to a gene: 4. The CDR3 has 16 amino acids. Germline values: CDR1 LNHDA, CDR2 SQIVND (reference sequence). The CDR3 loop reads CASRGLAGGGYNEQFF. As DNA, the CDR3 is TGTGCCAGTAGAGGACTAGCGGGAGGGGGTTACAATGAGCAGTTCTTC.

This clone turned up a few times. The chain is built from TRBV19 and TRBJ1-3; D perhaps matches TRBD1 (5 bases). Germline V gene sequence: CDR1 LNHDA, CDR2 SQIVND (reference sequence). This CDR3 contains 14 residues. V shed 7 bases and J shed 1 base, with 11 bases lying between them. Here the CDR3 reads CASKVGTSGNTIYF. CDR3 in DNA: TGTGCCAGTAAGGTGGGGACTTCTGGAAACACCATATATTTT.

The chain is built from TRBV19 and TRBJ1-6, with a tentative D call TRBD1 (5 bases). Germline CDR1 LNHDA, CDR2 SQIVND (reference sequence). V lost 6 bases, J lost 9 bases, and 15 bases lay in between. The CDR3 is 14 residues long. CDR3 nucleotide sequence: TGTGCCAGTAGCGACCGTCAGGGCGCTTCACCCCTCCACTTT. Amino acid sequence: CASSDRQGASPLHF.